These T cell receptor beta chains were read from a single sample in a study of T-cell memory formation after mild COVID-19. TCRdb recomputed calls from the 5' RACE reads with MiXCR, one row per CDR3 protein. This sample yields roughly 600,000 distinct CDR3 sequences, of which approximately 19% are seen a single time; 12% belongs to the top ten. Sequencing input: PBMCs or a T cell subset sorted from them (not recorded which). All receptors come from an adult woman who had mild COVID-19 (a few samples of this study predate the infection). Cell type and time point are not known. Each CDR3 is given with its conserved first and last residue. The order of the fields is D gene, J gene, V gene, clone size, CDR3 DNA, CDR3 protein. D genes are given only for firm matches. Some rows have no size entry. The others give once, few or many, or a class for an expanded clone.

>-|TRBJ2-7|TRBV20-1|-
TGCAGTGCTAGAGCGTCGGCCTACGAGCAGTACTTC
CSARASAYEQYF
>TRBD1|TRBJ2-1|TRBV4-1|-
TGCGCCAGCAGACGGACGGGACAGGGATCCGTCAACAATGAGCAGTTCTTC
CASRRTGQGSVNNEQFF
>TRBD1|TRBJ2-7|TRBV19|many
TGTGCCACGCGACCGGGACAGGGCTACGAGCAGTACTTC
CATRPGQGYEQYF
>-|TRBJ2-5|TRBV4-1|many
TGCGCCAGCAGCCGGAGCTCACAAGAGACCCAGTACTTC
CASSRSSQETQYF
>TRBD2|TRBJ2-7|TRBV12-3/TRBV12-4|-
TGTGCCAGCGGTGAGCGGGAGGGTAGCTACGAGCAGTACTTC
CASGEREGSYEQYF
>TRBD1|TRBJ2-7|TRBV29-1|-
TGCAGCGTTGAAGGGGACAGGGGTCGCGAGCAGTACTTC
CSVEGDRGREQYF
>-|TRBJ2-7|TRBV7-9|-
TGTGCCAGCAGCCGGGGGCCTGGGGCCTACGAGCAGTACTTC
CASSRGPGAYEQYF
>TRBD2|TRBJ2-7|TRBV18|-
TGTGCCAGCTCACCAGTAGCGGGAGCGGACGAGCAGTACTTC
CASSPVAGADEQYF
>-|TRBJ2-7|TRBV12-3/TRBV12-4|few
TGTGCCAGCAGCCTACGCCCCCACGAGCAGTACTTC
CASSLRPHEQYF
>TRBD2|TRBJ2-1|TRBV4-2|-
TGTGCCAGCAGCCAAGAAGGCGGGAGTGTGAGAAATGAACAGTTCTTC
CASSQEGGSVRNEQFF
>-|TRBJ2-3|TRBV29-1|-
TGCAGCGCTGGGCCGACAGGCCGCACAGATACGCAGTATTTT
CSAGPTGRTDTQYF
>-|TRBJ1-5|TRBV28|many
TGTGCCAGCAGTCTCGGTTGGAATCAGCCCCAGCATTTT
CASSLGWNQPQHF
>-|TRBJ1-6|TRBV7-3|few
TGTGCCAGCAGCCCTAATGCGCAGGGGAGGTGGAACCGGAATTCACCCCTCCACTTT
CASSPNAQGRWNRNSPLHF
>TRBD2|TRBJ2-3|TRBV6-5|-
TGTGCCAGCAGTCATACAGGGACTAGCGGGGGCCTGACAGATACGCAGTATTTT
CASSHTGTSGGLTDTQYF
>TRBD1|TRBJ1-2|TRBV18|-
TGTGCCAGCTCTGAATCAGGGGGCAACTATGGCTACACCTTC
CASSESGGNYGYTF
>-|TRBJ2-7|TRBV4-3|many
TGCGCCAGCAGCCCCCGACAGGGACTCGAGCAGTACTTC
CASSPRQGLEQYF
>TRBD2|TRBJ2-1|TRBV19|few
TGTGCCAGTAGTATTGTAGCGGGGGGGCGAAATGAGCAGTTCTTC
CASSIVAGGRNEQFF
>-|TRBJ2-7|TRBV6-5|few
TGTGCCAGCAGTTACCGCAGGGACTCAGTGCGCTACGAGCAGTACTTC
CASSYRRDSVRYEQYF
>TRBD1|TRBJ2-1|TRBV4-3|few
TGCGCCAGCAGCCCAGGCAGGGGGTTTGATGAGCAGTTCTTC
CASSPGRGFDEQFF
>TRBD2|TRBJ2-3|TRBV29-1|-
TGCAGCGTTGAAGGGTTGGGAGGGCCAGATACGCAGTATTTT
CSVEGLGGPDTQYF
>-|TRBJ2-2|TRBV7-3|few
TGTGCCAGCAGCTTAAGGGCAGGGAGGAACACCGGGGAGCTGTTTTTT
CASSLRAGRNTGELFF
>TRBD1|TRBJ1-5|TRBV6-5|few
TGTGCCAGTGGGGGGACAGCGCTTAATCAGCCCCAGCATTTT
CASGGTALNQPQHF
>TRBD1|TRBJ1-6|TRBV5-1|-
TGCGCCAGCAGCCCCGGGACAGGCTTCGGTAATTCACCCCTCCACTTT
CASSPGTGFGNSPLHF
>TRBD2|TRBJ2-3|TRBV5-4|-
TGTGCCAGCAGCTTGGGACTAGCGGGGCCCAACACAGATACGCAGTATTTT
CASSLGLAGPNTDTQYF
>TRBD2|TRBJ2-1|TRBV7-2|few
TGTGCCAGCAGCTCGGGACTAGCGGGGCTTAATGAGCAGTTCTTC
CASSSGLAGLNEQFF
>-|TRBJ1-2|TRBV20-1|-
TGCAGTGCTAGCAAGGCCCTGGGCCAGAGTCATGGCTACACCTTC
CSASKALGQSHGYTF
>TRBD2|TRBJ2-2|TRBV5-5|-
TGTGCCAGCAGCGTGACTAGCGGGAGACCCAACGCCGGGGAGCTGTTTTTT
CASSVTSGRPNAGELFF